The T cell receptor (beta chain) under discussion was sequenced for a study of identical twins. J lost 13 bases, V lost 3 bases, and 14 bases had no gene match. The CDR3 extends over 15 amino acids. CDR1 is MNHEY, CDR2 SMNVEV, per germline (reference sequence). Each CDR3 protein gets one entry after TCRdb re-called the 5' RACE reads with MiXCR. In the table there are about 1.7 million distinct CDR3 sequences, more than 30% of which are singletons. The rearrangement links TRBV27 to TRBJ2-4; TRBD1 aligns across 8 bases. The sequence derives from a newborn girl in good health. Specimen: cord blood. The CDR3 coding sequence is TGTGCCAGCAGTTTGGTAACAGGGGGGCACAATGAGCAGTACTTC. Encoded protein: CASSLVTGGHNEQYF.